A single sample gave rise to the 28 T cell receptor beta chains below, sequenced in a study of blood T cell repertoires in COVID-19 (dated by TCRdb to 2020 to 2022). Libraries were built with the immunoSEQ multiplex PCR assay. Drawn from immuneACCESS, this table holds only the in-frame rearrangements with V and J called that TCRdb kept. Clones are partly lost; checked studies trace under half to an unresolved V gene and leave the rest unexplained. Recorded for this sample are some 22,000 clones; 80% to 90% of them occurred a single time. Of the sample, approximately 24% falls within the top ten clones. Sequencing was performed on peripheral blood. These receptors all stem from a human donor with active COVID-19. The donor label of this sample is uncertain.

The chain is built from TRBV10-3 and TRBJ1-1; TRBD1 matches at 9 bases. CDR1 and CDR2 (germline): ENHRY, SYGVKD. CDR3 size: 14 residues. J lost 0 bases, V lost 10 bases, and 6 bases had no gene match. The CDR3 nucleotides read TGTGCCACCCGAGGACAGGGGATGAACACTGAAGCTTTCTTT. Amino acid sequence: CATRGQGMNTEAFF.

The chain joins TRBV4-1 to TRBJ1-6; D may be TRBD1 (6 bases). V was pared by 0 bases and J by 10 bases, with 16 bases between. The CDR3 is made up of 16 amino acids. Germline assignment: CDR1 MGHRA and CDR2 YSYEKL. CDR3 bases: TGCGCCAGCAGCCAAGAGATAGGGGGAAAACGCTCACCCCTCCACTTT. Translation: CASSQEIGGKRSPLHF.

The V call is TRBV6-5, the J call TRBJ2-7; maybe TRBD2 (5 bases). From germline, CDR1 is MNHEY and CDR2 SVGAGI. The length of the CDR3 is 15 residues. V lost 2 bases and J 1 base, leaving 12 bases between the germline ends. This CDR3 is CASSYGSGRSYEQYF. CDR3 nucleotide sequence: TGTGCCAGCAGTTACGGCTCGGGAAGGTCCTACGAGCAGTACTTC.

The chain employs TRBV14 and TRBJ1-2; D possibly corresponds to TRBD1 (5 bases). The CDR3 covers 13 residues. With 1 base removed from V and 4 bases from J, the gap between germline ends came to 7 bases. The germline V gene encodes CDR1 SGHDN and CDR2 FVKESK. In DNA, the CDR3 is TGTGCCAGCAGCCAAGGACAGTTCTATGGCTACACCTTC. Translation gives CASSQGQFYGYTF. The full variable domain, its missing parts supplied by reference TRBV14 and TRBJ1-2, is EAGVTQFPSHSVIEKGQTVTLRCDPISGHDNLYWYRRVMGKEIKFLLHFVKESKQDESGMPNNRFLAERTGGTYSTLKVQPAELEDSGVYFCASSQGQFYGYTFGSGTRLTVV.

V usage is TRBV5-4 and J usage is TRBJ2-1, with 8 bases fitting TRBD2. The CDR3 sequence is 16 residues long. J was trimmed by 4 bases and V by 4 bases; bases with no gene match: 10. Per germline, CDR1 SGHNT and CDR2 YYREEE (reference sequence). The CDR3 spells CASSPAGSGVYNEQFF. In DNA form, the CDR3 reads TGTGCCAGCAGCCCCGCAGGTAGCGGGGTTTACAATGAGCAGTTCTTC. Using reference TRBV5-4 and TRBJ2-1 for the parts outside the CDR3, the full variable domain is ETGVTQSPTHLIKTRGQQVTLRCSSQSGHNTVSWYQQALGQGPQFIFQYYREEENGRGNFPPRFSGLQFPNYSSELNVNALELDDSALYLCASSPAGSGVYNEQFFGPGTRLTVL.

The chain is built from TRBV4-1 and TRBJ2-7; weak D call: TRBD1 (6 bases). The CDR3 has 16 amino acids. V was cut by 1 base and J by 3 bases, with 16 bases left in between. Germline CDR1 is MGHRA and CDR2 is YSYEKL. In nucleotides, the CDR3 is TGCGCCAGCAGCCAAGTGGGTGGTCAGGGGCACTACGAGCAGTACTTC. Encoded protein: CASSQVGGQGHYEQYF.

The V and J genes are TRBV28 and TRBJ2-7; 8 positions agree with TRBD1. Trimming at V came to 5 bases and at J to 6 bases, leaving 6 bases not matched to a gene. Germline-derived CDR1 and CDR2 are MDHEN and SYDVKM. The CDR3 loop spans 13 amino acids. CDR3 DNA: TGTGCCAGCAGTGGACAGGGAGCCAGCGAGCAGTACTTC. This sequence encodes CASSGQGASEQYF.

The chain couples TRBV5-6 to TRBJ1-6; 8 bases agree with TRBD1. The CDR3 has 19 amino acids. In germline, CDR1 is SGHDT, CDR2 YYEEEE. Germline trimming cut 5 bases from V and 0 bases from J; bases unmatched to any gene: 13. CDR3 region: CASRRGQGPESSYNSPLHF. CDR3 DNA: TGTGCCAGCAGGAGAGGACAGGGCCCCGAGAGCTCCTATAATTCACCCCTCCACTTT.

The CDR3 loop reads CASRSWRGTNEKLFF. CDR3 nucleotides: TGCGCCAGCAGAAGTTGGCGGGGAACTAATGAAAAACTGTTTTTT. The V and J genes are TRBV4-1 and TRBJ1-4; no firm D call. CDR1 is MGHRA, CDR2 YSYEKL, per germline. V was trimmed by 6 bases and J by 1 base, leaving 12 bases between them. The CDR3 is made up of 15 amino acids.

The CDR3 region is CATSDRTGGSLGTQYF. The CDR3 DNA follows: TGTGCCACCAGTGACCGGACAGGGGGCAGTTTAGGGACCCAGTACTTC. The chain couples TRBV24-1 to TRBJ2-5, with 11 bases matching TRBD1. The CDR3 sequence is 16 residues long. The trim removed 4 bases at V and 7 bases at J, leaving 10 bases unmatched. Germline values: CDR1 KGHDR, CDR2 SFDVKD.

The chain uses TRBV12-3 or TRBV12-4 and TRBJ2-7, with TRBD2 as a possible D gene (5 bases). Trimming shortened V by 6 bases and J by 3 bases, and 9 bases separated the two germline ends. This CDR3 contains 12 residues. CDR3 nucleotide sequence: TGTGCCAGCAGGATCCGGGACTACGAGCAGTACTTC. It encodes CASRIRDYEQYF.

V gene TRBV7-8 combines with J gene TRBJ2-2; 7 bases are shared with TRBD1. The CDR3 is 16 residues long. The V gene's germline CDR1 is SGHVS and CDR2 FQNEAQ. V dropped 5 bases and J dropped 0; count of bases not matched to a gene: 6. The CDR3 nucleotides read TGTGCCAGCAGCCAGGAGACAGGGACGAACACCGGGGAGCTGTTTTTT. It yields the protein CASSQETGTNTGELFF.

Written as DNA, the CDR3 is TGTGCCAGCAGTTGGACAGAAAGGAACGAGCAGTACTTC. It encodes CASSWTERNEQYF. V gene TRBV6-6 combines with J gene TRBJ2-7, with D possibly matching TRBD1 (6 bases). V gave up 4 bases and J gave up 5 bases, with 12 bases separating them. CDR1 and CDR2 (germline): MNHNY, SVGAGI (reference sequence). This CDR3 has 13 amino acids.

The chain carries TRBV12-3 or TRBV12-4 and TRBJ2-1; 8 positions agree with TRBD1. CDR3 length: 13 residues. Trimming at V came to 6 bases and at J to 8 bases, leaving 6 bases not matched to a gene. The CDR3: CASSPDRAYEQFF. In nucleotides, the CDR3 is TGTGCCAGCAGCCCGGACAGGGCCTATGAGCAGTTCTTC.

The chain combines TRBV5-4 with TRBJ2-6, with D maybe TRBD1 (6 bases). The CDR3 consists of 15 residues. Trimming pared 4 bases from V and 4 bases from J, leaving 12 bases between. Germline lookup yields CDR1 SGHNT and CDR2 YYREEE (reference sequence). In DNA, the CDR3 is TGTGCCAGCAGCCCTACAGGGTACGGGGCCAACGTCCTGACTTTC. Translating gives CASSPTGYGANVLTF.

The chain combines TRBV18 with TRBJ1-2, with 8 bases that match TRBD1. Trimming removed 4 bases from V and 5 bases from J; junction bases left unmatched: 6. From germline, CDR1 is KGHSH and CDR2 LQKENI. The CDR3 sequence is 14 residues long. The DNA for the CDR3 is TGTGCCAGCTCACTACAGGGGGAAGGATATGGCTACACCTTC. Its protein product is CASSLQGEGYGYTF.

This clone was counted a single time. The J gene is TRBJ1-2, the V gene TRBV28; 9 nucleotides agree with TRBD1. The germline gives CDR1 MDHEN, CDR2 SYDVKM. The CDR3 covers 13 residues. The V and J ends lost 4 bases and 4 bases, in that order; junction bases with no gene match: 1. CDR3 sequence (DNA): TGTGCCAGCAGTTCGGGACAGGGCTATGGCTACACCTTC. This translates into CASSSGQGYGYTF.

This chain connects TRBV7-2 to TRBJ2-1; a possible D gene is TRBD2 (5 bases). V was shortened by 0 bases and J by 3 bases, with 12 bases between the two germline ends. CDR3 length: 16 residues. Germline V lookup: CDR1 SGHTA, CDR2 FQGNSA. CDR3 sequence: CASSLATSGFYNEQFF. CDR3 sequence (DNA): TGTGCCAGCAGCTTAGCGACGAGCGGATTCTACAATGAGCAGTTCTTC.

The CDR3 reads CASSLDPTSGFNEQFF. CDR3 sequence (DNA): TGTGCCAGCAGCTTGGATCCGACTAGCGGCTTCAATGAGCAGTTCTTC. The genes are TRBV5-5 and TRBJ2-1; 9 bases match TRBD2. This CDR3 region has 16 residues. In germline, CDR1 is SGHKS, CDR2 YYEKEE (reference sequence). The V and J ends lost 0 bases and 6 bases, in that order; junction bases with no gene match: 7.

In its sample, this clone was seen once. This chain joins TRBV19 and TRBJ2-7, with TRBD2 identical over 7 bases. V shed 3 bases and J 4 bases; nucleotides not matched to a gene: 6. The germline gives CDR1 LNHDA, CDR2 SQIVND (reference sequence). The CDR3 covers 14 residues. The CDR3, as DNA: TGTGCCAGTAGTATCACTAGCGCCTTGTACGAGCAGTACTTC. Translation: CASSITSALYEQYF.

This clone was seen only once. This chain uses TRBV2 with TRBJ2-6; no reliable D call. Germline V gene sequence: CDR1 SNHLY, CDR2 FYNNEI. Trimming left V 3 bases short and J 0 bases short, with 9 bases between. The CDR3 covers 16 residues. The CDR3 protein is CASSEVRSSGANVLTF. CDR3 bases: TGTGCCAGCAGTGAGGTACGGTCCTCTGGGGCCAACGTCCTGACTTTC. The full variable domain, with the rest looked up from reference TRBV2 and TRBJ2-6, is EPEVTQTPSHQVTQMGQEVILRCVPISNHLYFYWYRQILGQKVEFLVSFYNNEISEKSEIFDDQFSVERPDGSNFTLKIRSTKLEDSAMYFCASSEVRSSGANVLTFGAGSRLTVL.

V is TRBV27 and J is TRBJ2-7, with D maybe TRBD2 (5 bases). The CDR3 consists of 16 residues. From germline, CDR1 is MNHEY and CDR2 SMNVEV (reference sequence). V lost 4 bases, J lost 0 bases, and 16 bases lay in between. CDR3 bases: TGTGCCAGCAGTTCCCGACTAAGTTCGAGCTCCTACGAGCAGTACTTC. This sequence encodes CASSSRLSSSSYEQYF.

J is TRBJ2-1 and V is TRBV3-1 (or the pseudogene TRBV3-2), with 10 bases fitting TRBD2. Unmatched junction bases numbered 5, after V lost 1 base and J lost 8 bases. CDR3 length: 15 residues. The germline gives CDR1 LGHDT, CDR2 YNNKEL (reference sequence). CDR3 region: CASSQASGGAYEQFF. DNA for the CDR3: TGTGCCAGCAGCCAAGCCAGCGGGGGGGCCTATGAGCAGTTCTTC.

The chain employs TRBV7-2 and TRBJ2-5, with TRBD2 as a possible D gene (5 bases). There are 16 residues in the CDR3. Trimming removed 6 bases at V and 0 bases at J, with 17 bases between. Germline V gene data show CDR1 as SGHTA and CDR2 as FQGNSA. The CDR3 sequence: CASSTTSTRYQETQYF. The CDR3 nucleotides are TGTGCCAGCAGTACTACATCCACTAGGTACCAAGAGACCCAGTACTTC. The full variable domain, rest sourced from reference TRBV7-2 and TRBJ2-5, is GAGVSQSPSNKVTEKGKDVELRCDPISGHTALYWYRQSLGQGLEFLIYFQGNSAPDKSGLPSDRFSAERTGGSVSTLTIQRTQQEDSAVYLCASSTTSTRYQETQYFGPGTRLLVL.

This clone appeared once. The J gene is TRBJ1-2, the V gene TRBV18, with TRBD1 as a possible D gene (6 bases). V shed 3 bases and J shed 8 bases, with 16 bases lying between them. Germline V CDR1 and CDR2: KGHSH, LQKENI. The CDR3 is made up of 14 amino acids. CDR3 region: CASSPGQGRNGYTF. The CDR3 nucleotides are TGTGCCAGCTCACCCGGTCAGGGGAGAAACGGCTACACCTTC.

The chain is built from TRBV7-8 and TRBJ2-1, with 10 bases aligning to TRBD2. The ends lost 2 bases at V and 7 bases at J; junction bases unmatched: 8. Germline CDR1 SGHVS, CDR2 FQNEAQ. The CDR3 length is 16 residues. The CDR3 bases are TGTGCCAGCAGCTTAATGGAGACTAGCGGGCTAAATGAGCAGTTCTTC. Amino acid sequence: CASSLMETSGLNEQFF.

The genes are TRBV28 and TRBJ1-2; 9 bases are shared with TRBD1. The ends lost 7 bases at V and 4 bases at J; junction bases unmatched: 7. CDR1 and CDR2 (germline): MDHEN, SYDVKM. This CDR3 is built from 14 residues. As DNA, the CDR3 is TGTGCCAGCACCCGGACAGGGGAAGGCTATGGCTACACCTTC. It is translated as CASTRTGEGYGYTF.

This chain links TRBV19 with TRBJ1-4; no reliable D call. The CDR3 totals 14 residues. Per the germline V gene, CDR1 is LNHDA and CDR2 is SQIVND (reference sequence). Trimming took 7 bases from V and 0 from J, leaving 9 bases between them. The CDR3 nucleotides are TGTGCCAGTAAGGAGCGGTCAACTAATGAAAAACTGTTTTTT. This encodes CASKERSTNEKLFF.